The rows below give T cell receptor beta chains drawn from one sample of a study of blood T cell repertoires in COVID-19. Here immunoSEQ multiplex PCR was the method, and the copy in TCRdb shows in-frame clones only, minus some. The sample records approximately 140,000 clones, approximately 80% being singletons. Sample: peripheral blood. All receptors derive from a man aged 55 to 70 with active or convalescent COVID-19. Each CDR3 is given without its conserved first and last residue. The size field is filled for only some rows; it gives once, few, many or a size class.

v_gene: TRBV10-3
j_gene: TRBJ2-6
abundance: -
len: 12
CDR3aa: AISDAGGANVLT

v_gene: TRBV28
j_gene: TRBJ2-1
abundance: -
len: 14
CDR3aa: ASSSGVEAYDNEQF

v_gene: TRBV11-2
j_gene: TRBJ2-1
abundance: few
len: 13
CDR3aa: ASSLSGRIQNEQF

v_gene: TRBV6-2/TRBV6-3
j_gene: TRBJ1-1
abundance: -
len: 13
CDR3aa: ASSPTRDSLYRAF

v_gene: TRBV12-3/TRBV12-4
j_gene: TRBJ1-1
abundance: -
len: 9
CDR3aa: ASSWNTEAF

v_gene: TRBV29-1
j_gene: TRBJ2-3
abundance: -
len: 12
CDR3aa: SATQGAGRDTQY

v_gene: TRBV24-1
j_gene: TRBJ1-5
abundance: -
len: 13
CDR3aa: ATSDSKRSNQPQH

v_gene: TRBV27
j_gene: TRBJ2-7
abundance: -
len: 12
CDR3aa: ASSPLAVLYEQY

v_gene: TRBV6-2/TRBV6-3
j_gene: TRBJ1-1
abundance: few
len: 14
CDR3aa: ASTPLRDRGDREAF

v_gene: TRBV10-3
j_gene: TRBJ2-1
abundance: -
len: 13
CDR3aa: AISEVMAGVNEQF

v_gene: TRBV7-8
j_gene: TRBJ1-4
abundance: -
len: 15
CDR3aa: ASSLVGQGGMGEKLF

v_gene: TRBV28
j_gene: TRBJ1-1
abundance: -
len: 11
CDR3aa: ASSSQGVTEAF

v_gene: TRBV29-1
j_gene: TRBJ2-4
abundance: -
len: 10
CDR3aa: SVDPGEGIQY

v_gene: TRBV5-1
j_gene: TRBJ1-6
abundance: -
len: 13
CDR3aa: ASSLRGGHNSPLH

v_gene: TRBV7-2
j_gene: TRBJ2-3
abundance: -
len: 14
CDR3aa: ASSLERGGGVDTQY

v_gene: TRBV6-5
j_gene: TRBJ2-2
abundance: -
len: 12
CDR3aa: ASSRDGGDGELF

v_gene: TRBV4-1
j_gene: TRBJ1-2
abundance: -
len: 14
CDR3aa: ASSQAMGQRSYGYT

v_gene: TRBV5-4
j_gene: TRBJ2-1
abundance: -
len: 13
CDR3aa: ASSPQGTTYNEQF

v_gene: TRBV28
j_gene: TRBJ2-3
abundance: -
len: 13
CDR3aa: ASSRSSGPTDTQY

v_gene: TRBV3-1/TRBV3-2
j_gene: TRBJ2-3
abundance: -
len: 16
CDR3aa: ASSQDYRTSGRTDTQY

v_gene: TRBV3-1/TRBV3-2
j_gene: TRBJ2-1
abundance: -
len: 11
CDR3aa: ASSQAGAREQF

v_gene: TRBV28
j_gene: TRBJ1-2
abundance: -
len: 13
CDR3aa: ASSSTDRVAVRYT

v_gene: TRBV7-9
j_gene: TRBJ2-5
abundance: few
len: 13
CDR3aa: ATEKGGRAGETQY

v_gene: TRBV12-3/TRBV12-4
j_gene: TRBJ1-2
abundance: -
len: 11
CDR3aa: ASSLGLRGGYT

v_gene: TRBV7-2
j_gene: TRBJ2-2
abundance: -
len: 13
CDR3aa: ASSSGSTDTGELF

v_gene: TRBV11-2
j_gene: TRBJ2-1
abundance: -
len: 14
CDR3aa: ASSFRAGAIRNEQF